This T cell receptor beta chain is drawn from a study of CD8 T cells in ankylosing spondylitis. This CDR3 contains 14 residues. CDR1 is DFQATT, CDR2 SNEGSKA, per germline (reference sequence). The V end was cut by 3 bases, the J end by 4 bases, with 15 bases between. This clonotype showed up many times. The antigen remains undetermined. Study findings and constraints: Several highly homologous variants made up a TCR beta motif, and this motif appeared characteristic of ankylosing spondylitis blood.

TCRdb reprocessed the 5' RACE reads via MiXCR and lists one record per CDR3 protein. The sample carries approximately 300,000 distinct CDR3 sequences, roughly 8% recorded once. Sequenced: blood, either unsorted or a sorted T cell fraction (not recorded which). The chain combines TRBV20-1 with TRBJ1-1; no definite D call. The clonotype comes from a male donor with ankylosing spondylitis. The CDR3 DNA reads TGCAGTGCTAGTTTAGCCTGGAGGGTCACTGAAGCTTTCTTT. This gives the protein CSASLAWRVTEAFF.